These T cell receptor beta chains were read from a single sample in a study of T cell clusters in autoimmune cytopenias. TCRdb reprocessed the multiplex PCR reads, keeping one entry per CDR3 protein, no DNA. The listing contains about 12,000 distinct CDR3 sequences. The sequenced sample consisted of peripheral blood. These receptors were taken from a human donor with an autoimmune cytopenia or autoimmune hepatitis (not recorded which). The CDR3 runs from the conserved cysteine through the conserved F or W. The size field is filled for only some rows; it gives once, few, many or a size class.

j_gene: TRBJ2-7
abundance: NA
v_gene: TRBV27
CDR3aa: CASRRRGTRGDEQYF

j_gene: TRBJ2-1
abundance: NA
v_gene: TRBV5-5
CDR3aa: CASSFSGGTANEQFF

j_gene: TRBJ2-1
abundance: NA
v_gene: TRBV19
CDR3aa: CASRFLAELEQFF

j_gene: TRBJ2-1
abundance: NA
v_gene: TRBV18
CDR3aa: CASSPQRESTTGQFF

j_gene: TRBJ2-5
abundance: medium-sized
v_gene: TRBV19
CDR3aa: CASSLNRLAGIQETQYF

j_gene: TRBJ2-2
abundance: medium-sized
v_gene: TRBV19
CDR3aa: CASSIRQSYTGELFF

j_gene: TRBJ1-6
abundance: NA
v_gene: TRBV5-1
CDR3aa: CASSQPTGASNSPLHF

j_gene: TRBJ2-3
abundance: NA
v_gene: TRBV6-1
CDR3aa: CASSPHLDTQYF

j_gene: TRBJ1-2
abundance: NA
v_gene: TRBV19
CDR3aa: CASSSSGFVKGYTF

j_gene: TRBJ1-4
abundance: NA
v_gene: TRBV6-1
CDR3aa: CASRKDRDQDEKLFF

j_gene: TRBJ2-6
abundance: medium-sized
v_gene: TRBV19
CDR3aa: CASSRGPPVFANVLTF

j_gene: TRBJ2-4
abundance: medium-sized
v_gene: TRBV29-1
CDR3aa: CSVEGGLEGKNIQYF

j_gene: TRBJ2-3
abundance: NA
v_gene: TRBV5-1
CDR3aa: CASSLSQGYTDTQYF

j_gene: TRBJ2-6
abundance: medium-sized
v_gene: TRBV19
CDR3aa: CASTSPRDRDGANVLTF

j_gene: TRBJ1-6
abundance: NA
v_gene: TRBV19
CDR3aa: CASSIGQGGNSPLHF

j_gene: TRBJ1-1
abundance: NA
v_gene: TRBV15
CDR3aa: CATSRRGAEAFF

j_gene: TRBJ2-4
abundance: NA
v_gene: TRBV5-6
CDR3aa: CASSLGPNIQYF

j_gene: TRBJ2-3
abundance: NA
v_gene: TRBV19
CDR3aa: CASSRTRLAPTDTQYF

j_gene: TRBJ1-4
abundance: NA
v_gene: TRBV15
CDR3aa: CATSNRDRDEKLFF

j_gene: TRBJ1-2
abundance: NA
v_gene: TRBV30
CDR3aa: CASGQGVGYTF

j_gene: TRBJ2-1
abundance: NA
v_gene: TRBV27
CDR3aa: CASSLMGLAGVVGEQFF

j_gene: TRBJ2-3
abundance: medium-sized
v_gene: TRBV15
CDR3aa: CATSRDGGEGTDTQYF

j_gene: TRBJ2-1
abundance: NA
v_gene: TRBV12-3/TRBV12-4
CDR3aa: CASSLEQSGQGTDEQFF

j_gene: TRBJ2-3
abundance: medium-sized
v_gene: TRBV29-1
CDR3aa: CSVALGKGWGTDTQYF

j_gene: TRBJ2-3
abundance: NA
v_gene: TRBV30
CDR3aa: CAWKAGGPEDTQYF

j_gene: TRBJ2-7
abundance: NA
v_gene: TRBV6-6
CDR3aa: CASSRTGVEQYF

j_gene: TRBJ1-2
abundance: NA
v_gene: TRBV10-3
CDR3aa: CAISGEGTYGYTF

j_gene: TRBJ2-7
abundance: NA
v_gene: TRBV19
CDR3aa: CASSRTSGRLNEQYF

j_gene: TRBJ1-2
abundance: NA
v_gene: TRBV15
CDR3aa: CATSRSSGTGYGYTF